A single sample is the source of the 5 T cell receptor beta chains below, sequenced in a study of post-analysis software for immune sequencing data. Findings of the study overall: Five TRBV segments, including TRBV5-6, TRBV5-1 and TRBV20-1, were more frequent in patients than controls.

Incorporated into the TCR beta cDNA libraries were unique molecular identifiers, which served to reduce PCR and sequencing biases. One entry per CDR3 protein results from TCRdb running MiXCR on the PCR reads. The table lists hundreds of thousands of distinct CDR3 sequences, 35% to 45% of them singletons, with around 8% in the top ten. Their antigen targets remain unknown. Sequencing was done on a sample of blood. Source of these receptors: a girl under 10 years old with multiple sclerosis.

This clonotype was seen more than once but under ten times. The chain has TRBV20-1 and TRBJ2-7, with D maybe TRBD1 (6 bases). Trimming pared 3 bases from V and 2 bases from J, leaving 11 bases between. Germline V gives CDR1 DFQATT, CDR2 SNEGSKA (reference sequence). CDR3 length equals 13 residues. The CDR3 region is CSARPRGTYEQYF. CDR3 nucleotide sequence: TGCAGTGCTAGGCCCAGGGGAACCTACGAGCAGTACTTC.

This clonotype has a handful of counts. The CDR3 loop reads CATSDTGLVRGYNEQFF. The DNA for the CDR3 is TGTGCCACCAGTGATACCGGACTAGTTCGGGGTTACAATGAGCAGTTCTTC. The chain links TRBV24-1 to TRBJ2-1, with 7 bases aligning to TRBD2. Trimming at V came to 3 bases and at J to 4 bases, leaving 11 bases not matched to a gene. Germline CDR1 is KGHDR and CDR2 is SFDVKD. This CDR3 contains 17 residues.

This clonotype came up a few times. J is TRBJ2-1 and V is TRBV4-1, with TRBD2 matching over 13 bases. The CDR3 has 17 residues. In germline, CDR1 is MGHRA, CDR2 YSYEKL. Trimming removed 1 base from V and 5 bases from J; junction bases left unmatched: 5. As DNA, the CDR3 is TGCGCCAGCAGCCAAGGCCGACTAGCGGGGGGCCACAATGAGCAGTTCTTC. It is translated as CASSQGRLAGGHNEQFF.

This clonotype was observed a few times. V and J are TRBV15 and TRBJ2-1; 9 bases agree with TRBD2. This CDR3 contains 18 residues. From germline, CDR1 is LNHNV and CDR2 YYDKDF (reference sequence). With 1 base clipped from V and 9 bases from J, the junction kept 16 bases outside the gene matches. The CDR3 loop is CATSRVFLSSGVGGEQFF. In DNA form, the CDR3 reads TGTGCCACCAGCAGAGTCTTCCTATCTAGCGGGGTAGGAGGTGAGCAGTTCTTC.

This chain connects TRBV28 to TRBJ1-2; weak D call: TRBD1 (6 bases). The germline gives CDR1 MDHEN, CDR2 SYDVKM. Trimming took off 5 bases at V and 4 bases at J, with 14 bases between the two ends. The CDR3 spans 14 residues. The CDR3 protein is CASSQQGGGYGYTF. DNA of the CDR3: TGTGCCAGCAGTCAACAGGGAGGCGGCTATGGCTACACCTTC.